The 2 T cell receptor beta chains in this list originate from one sample, sequenced in a study of control samples from healthy donors and cancer patients. Produced via immunoSEQ multiplex PCR; TCRdb's table is partial and in-frame only. This sample has about 110,000 clones, with roughly four fifths found just once. Sequencing was done on a sample of blood. These receptors were taken from a man aged 18 to 30 in good health.

This chain connects TRBV29-1 to TRBJ1-2, with 8 bases that match TRBD1. This CDR3 has 11 amino acids. Germline V gene data show CDR1 as SQVTM and CDR2 as ANQGSEA. The V and J ends lost 7 bases and 6 bases, in that order; junction bases with no gene match: 4. Here the CDR3 DNA reads TGCAGCGCTAACAGGGGGGATGGCTACACCTTC. Translated: CSANRGDGYTF.

The chain combines TRBV3-1 (or the pseudogene TRBV3-2) with TRBJ1-1, with D unresolved. Germline assignment: CDR1 LGHDT and CDR2 YNNKEL (reference sequence). V lost 4 bases, J lost 11 bases, and 14 bases lay in between. The CDR3 covers 12 residues. The CDR3: CASSPTVSVAFF. As DNA, the CDR3 is TGTGCCAGCAGCCCCACCGTGTCCGTGGCTTTCTTT.